This TCR beta chain is from a study of cytomegalovirus exposure and HLA in healthy donors. Primers included in the PCR were 60 Vbeta and 13 Jbeta primers. Some clones are missing from TCRdb's copy, which holds only in-frame ones; the method was immunoSEQ multiplex PCR. This table holds fewer than 250,000 clones, roughly 80% found once. This CDR3 has 15 amino acids. V dropped 2 bases and J dropped 8; count of bases not matched to a gene: 7. Germline CDR1 reads SGHTS; CDR2 reads YDEGEE. Specimen: PBMCs. The receptor comes from a man aged 25-40 years in good health and CMV-seronegative. The chain couples TRBV5-8 to TRBJ1-2, with TRBD1 identical over 12 bases. The CDR3 DNA sequence: TGTGCCAGCAGCTTAGGGGACAGGGGGCATGGGGGCTACACCTTC. Its protein product is CASSLGDRGHGGYTF.